The next 13 T cell receptor beta chains were all read from a single sample in a study of blood T cell repertoires in COVID-19. Measured with immunoSEQ multiplex PCR; TCRdb has only the in-frame clones, and not every one. The sample carries about 260,000 clones, about 87% recorded once. Sequenced input: peripheral blood. Receptors were obtained from a woman aged 60 to 75 with COVID-19, enrolled during active disease.

The chain carries TRBV5-1 and TRBJ1-1; 10 bases align to TRBD1. The junction had 5 bases not matched to a gene; V was cut back by 4 bases and J by 5 bases. The CDR3 contains 14 residues. From germline, CDR1 is SGHRS and CDR2 YFSETQ. The CDR3 nucleotides read TGCGCCAGCAGCATAGGACAGGGGGGGACTGAAGCTTTCTTT. Translated, it gives CASSIGQGGTEAFF.

V and J are TRBV5-4 and TRBJ2-1, with 15 nucleotides matching TRBD2. The germline V gene has CDR1 SGHNT and CDR2 YYREEE (reference sequence). With 0 bases clipped from V and 10 bases from J, the junction kept 8 bases outside the gene matches. This CDR3 has 17 residues. The CDR3 loop reads CASSLGTSGRAIPEQFF. The CDR3 DNA follows: TGTGCCAGCAGCTTGGGGACTAGCGGGAGGGCCATACCAGAGCAGTTCTTC.

This chain uses TRBV12-3 or TRBV12-4 with TRBJ2-2, with 8 bases identical to TRBD2. The length of the CDR3 is 13 residues. J was trimmed by 6 bases and V by 3 bases; bases with no gene match: 0. The CDR3 spells CASSFGGAGELFF. The CDR3 bases are TGTGCCAGCAGTTTCGGGGGGGCCGGGGAGCTGTTTTTT.

V gene TRBV6-5 combines with J gene TRBJ1-3; 9 positions match TRBD1. Looked up from germline, CDR1 is MNHEY and CDR2 is SVGAGI. The CDR3 loop spans 15 amino acids. After removal of 6 bases from V and 2 bases from J, the junction contained 5 bases not matched to a gene. DNA of the CDR3: TGTGCCAGCAGACTCGGGGACAGGGCTGGAAACACCATATATTTT. Its translation: CASRLGDRAGNTIYF.

In its sample, this clone was seen once. J is TRBJ2-2 and V is TRBV3-1 (or the pseudogene TRBV3-2); TRBD1 agrees at 7 bases. This CDR3 is built from 15 residues. V lost 2 bases to trimming and J lost 9 bases; unmatched junction nucleotides: 9. Germline lookup yields CDR1 LGHDT and CDR2 YNNKEL (reference sequence). This chain's CDR3 is CASSQYRGDGRELFF. As DNA, the CDR3 is TGTGCCAGCAGCCAATACAGGGGAGATGGCCGGGAGCTGTTTTTT.

V and J are TRBV19 and TRBJ2-5; 8 nucleotides line up with TRBD2. Germline V gives CDR1 LNHDA, CDR2 SQIVND (reference sequence). The J segment lost 5 bases and the V segment lost 8 bases, leaving 16 bases of the junction unmatched. The CDR3 has 16 amino acids. CDR3 sequence reads: CASARTSLQGGETQYF. Written as DNA, the CDR3 is TGTGCCAGTGCCCGGACTAGCCTGCAGGGAGGCGAGACCCAGTACTTC.

J is TRBJ2-2 and V is TRBV18; 7 nucleotides agree with TRBD1. This CDR3 is 15 amino acids long. CDR1 is KGHSH and CDR2 is LQKENI in the germline V gene. Losses at the gene ends were 9 bases for V and 4 bases for J; bases not matched to a gene: 11. CDR3 sequence reads: CASLGVQGTTGELFF. CDR3 DNA sequence: TGTGCCAGTTTGGGCGTACAGGGGACCACCGGGGAGCTGTTTTTT.

The rearrangement joins TRBV7-6 to TRBJ2-5; 8 nucleotides agree with TRBD1. Trimming cost V 5 bases and J 4 bases; bases outside gene matches: 9. This CDR3 has 15 amino acids. Per the germline V gene, CDR1 is SGHVS and CDR2 is FNYEAQ. CDR3 bases: TGTGCCAGCAGCCGTCTACAGGGGGGTGGAGAGACCCAGTACTTC. This translates into CASSRLQGGGETQYF.

The chain employs TRBV7-6 and TRBJ2-1; TRBD2 is a possible D gene (6 bases). V lost 3 bases and J lost 5, with 14 bases in between. The CDR3 sequence is 15 residues long. Germline V lookup: CDR1 SGHVS, CDR2 FNYEAQ. CDR3 nucleotides: TGTGCCAGCAGCTTCGATAGCGGAAACCACAATGAGCAGTTCTTC. Protein: CASSFDSGNHNEQFF.

The chain joins TRBV18 to TRBJ2-1; 13 bases agree with TRBD2. The V segment lost 6 bases and the J segment 9 bases; nucleotides outside the gene matches: 14. From germline, CDR1 is KGHSH and CDR2 LQKENI. The CDR3 has 17 residues. CDR3 in amino acids: CASSPTAGTSGTGEQFF. The CDR3 DNA reads TGTGCCAGCTCCCCCACTGCCGGGACTAGCGGGACAGGTGAGCAGTTCTTC.

V gene TRBV3-1 (or the pseudogene TRBV3-2) combines with J gene TRBJ1-4; D may be TRBD1 (5 bases). Germline CDR1 and CDR2: LGHDT and YNNKEL (reference sequence). V lost 4 bases and J lost 14, with 17 bases in between. The CDR3 sequence is 13 residues long. The CDR3 is CASSPGQGTSLFF. The CDR3 bases are TGTGCCAGCAGCCCGGGCCAGGGCACCTCTCTGTTTTTT.

The CDR3 sequence: CASSLGTEGYEQYF. CDR3 nucleotide sequence: TGCGCCAGCAGCTTGGGGACAGAAGGCTACGAGCAGTACTTC. The V and J genes are TRBV5-1 and TRBJ2-7; possibly TRBD1 for D (6 bases). Germline CDR1 reads SGHRS; CDR2 reads YFSETQ. The CDR3 consists of 14 residues. V was trimmed by 0 bases and J by 3 bases, leaving 10 bases between them. The full variable domain, with the rest looked up from reference TRBV5-1 and TRBJ2-7, is KAGVTQTPRYLIKTRGQQVTLSCSPISGHRSVSWYQQTPGQGLQFLFEYFSETQRNKGNFPGRFSGRQFSNSRSEMNVSTLELGDSALYLCASSLGTEGYEQYFGPGTRLTVT.

The rearrangement uses TRBV6-1 and TRBJ2-5, with 13 bases that match TRBD2. Germline V gene sequence: CDR1 MNHNS, CDR2 SASEGT. J gave up 2 bases and V 4 bases, and 7 bases lay outside the gene matches. The CDR3 totals 17 residues. Here the CDR3 reads CASSGTSGRVGQETQYF. Written as DNA, the CDR3 is TGTGCCAGCAGTGGGACTAGCGGGAGAGTGGGTCAAGAGACCCAGTACTTC.